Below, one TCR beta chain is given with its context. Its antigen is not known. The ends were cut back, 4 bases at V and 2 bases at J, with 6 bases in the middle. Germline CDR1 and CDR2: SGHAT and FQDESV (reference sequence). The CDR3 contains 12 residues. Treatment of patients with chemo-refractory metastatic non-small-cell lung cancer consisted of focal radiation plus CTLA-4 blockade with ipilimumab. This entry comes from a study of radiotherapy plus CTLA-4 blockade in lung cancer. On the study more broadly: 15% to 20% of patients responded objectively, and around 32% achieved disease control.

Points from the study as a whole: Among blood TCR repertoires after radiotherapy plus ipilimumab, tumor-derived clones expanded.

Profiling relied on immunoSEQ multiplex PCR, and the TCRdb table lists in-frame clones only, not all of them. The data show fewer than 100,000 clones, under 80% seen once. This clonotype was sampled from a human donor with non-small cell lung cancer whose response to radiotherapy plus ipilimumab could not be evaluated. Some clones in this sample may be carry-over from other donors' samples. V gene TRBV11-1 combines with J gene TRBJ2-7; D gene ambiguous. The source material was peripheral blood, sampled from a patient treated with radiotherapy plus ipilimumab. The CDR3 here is CASSYIAYEQYF. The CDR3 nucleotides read TGTGCCAGCAGCTATATAGCCTACGAGCAGTACTTC.